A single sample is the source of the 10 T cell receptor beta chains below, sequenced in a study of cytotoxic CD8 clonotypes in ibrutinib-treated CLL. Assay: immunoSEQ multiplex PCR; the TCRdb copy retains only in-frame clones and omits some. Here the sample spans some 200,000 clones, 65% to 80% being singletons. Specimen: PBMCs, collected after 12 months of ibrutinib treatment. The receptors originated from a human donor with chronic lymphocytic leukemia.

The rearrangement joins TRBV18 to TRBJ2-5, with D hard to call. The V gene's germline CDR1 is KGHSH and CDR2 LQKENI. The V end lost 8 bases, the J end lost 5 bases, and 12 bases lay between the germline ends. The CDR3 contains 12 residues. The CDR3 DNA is TGTGCCAGCCCCAACGAGACGGAGACCCAGTACTTC. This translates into CASPNETETQYF.

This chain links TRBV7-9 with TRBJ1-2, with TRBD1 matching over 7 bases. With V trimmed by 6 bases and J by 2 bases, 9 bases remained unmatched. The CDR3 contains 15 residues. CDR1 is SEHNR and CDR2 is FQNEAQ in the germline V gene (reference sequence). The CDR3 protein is CASSGGTVLNYGYTF. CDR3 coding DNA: TGTGCCAGCAGTGGAGGGACAGTCCTAAACTATGGCTACACCTTC.

The CDR3 sequence is CASSSRGADTQYF. The CDR3 DNA follows: TGTGCCAGCTCATCGAGGGGTGCAGATACGCAGTATTTT. The chain is built from TRBV18 and TRBJ2-3; D may match TRBD1 or TRBD2 (5 bases each). This CDR3 region has 13 residues. Between the trimmed V and J ends, which lost 5 bases and 4 bases, there was a span of 10 bases. From germline, CDR1 is KGHSH and CDR2 LQKENI.

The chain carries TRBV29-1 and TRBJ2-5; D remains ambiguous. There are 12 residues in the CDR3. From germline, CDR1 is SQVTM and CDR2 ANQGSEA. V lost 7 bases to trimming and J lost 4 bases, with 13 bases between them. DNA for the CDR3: TGCAGCGCCTCGGTTTGGACAGAGACCCAGTACTTC. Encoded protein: CSASVWTETQYF.

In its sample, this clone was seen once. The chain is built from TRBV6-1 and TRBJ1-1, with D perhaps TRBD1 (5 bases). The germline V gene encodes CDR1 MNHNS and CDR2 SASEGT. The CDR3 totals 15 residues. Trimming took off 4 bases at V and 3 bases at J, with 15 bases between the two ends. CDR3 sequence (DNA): TGTGCCAGCAGTGGGGGGACGGCGGGGGACACTGAAGCTTTCTTT. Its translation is CASSGGTAGDTEAFF.

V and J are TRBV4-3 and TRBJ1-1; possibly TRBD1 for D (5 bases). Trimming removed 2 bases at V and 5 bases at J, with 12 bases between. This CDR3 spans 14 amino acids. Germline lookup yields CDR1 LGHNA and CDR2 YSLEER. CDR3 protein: CASSQWGTGTEAFF. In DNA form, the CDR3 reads TGCGCCAGCAGCCAATGGGGGACCGGAACTGAAGCTTTCTTT.

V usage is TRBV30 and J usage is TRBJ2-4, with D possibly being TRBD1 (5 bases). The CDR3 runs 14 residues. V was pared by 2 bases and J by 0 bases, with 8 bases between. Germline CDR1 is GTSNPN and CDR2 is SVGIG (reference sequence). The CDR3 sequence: CAWSLGVAKNIQYF. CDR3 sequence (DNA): TGTGCCTGGAGTTTAGGGGTAGCCAAAAACATTCAGTACTTC.

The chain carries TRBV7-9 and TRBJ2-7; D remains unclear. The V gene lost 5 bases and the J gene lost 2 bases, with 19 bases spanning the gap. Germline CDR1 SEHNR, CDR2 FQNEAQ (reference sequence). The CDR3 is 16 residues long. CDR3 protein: CASSQIEHPAPYEQYF. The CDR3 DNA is TGTGCCAGCAGCCAAATAGAGCATCCGGCTCCCTACGAGCAGTACTTC. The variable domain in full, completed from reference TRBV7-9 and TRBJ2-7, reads DTGVSQNPRHKITKRGQNVTFRCDPISEHNRLYWYRQTLGQGPEFLTYFQNEAQLEKSRLLSDRFSAERPKGSFSTLEIQRTEQGDSAMYLCASSQIEHPAPYEQYFGPGTRLTVT.

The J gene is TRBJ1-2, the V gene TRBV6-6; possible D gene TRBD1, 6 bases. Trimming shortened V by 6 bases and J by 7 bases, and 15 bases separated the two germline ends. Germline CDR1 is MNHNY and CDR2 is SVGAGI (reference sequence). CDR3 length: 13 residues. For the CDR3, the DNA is TGTGCCAGCAGATTAGGGGGGCAGACTGGCTACACCTTC. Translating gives CASRLGGQTGYTF.

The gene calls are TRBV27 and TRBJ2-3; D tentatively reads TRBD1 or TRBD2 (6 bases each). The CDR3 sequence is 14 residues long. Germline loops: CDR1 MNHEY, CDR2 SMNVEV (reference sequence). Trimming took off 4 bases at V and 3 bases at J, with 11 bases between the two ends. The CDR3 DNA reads TGTGCCAGCAGTTCCGGGGGCGGGACAGATACGCAGTATTTT. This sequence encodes CASSSGGGTDTQYF.